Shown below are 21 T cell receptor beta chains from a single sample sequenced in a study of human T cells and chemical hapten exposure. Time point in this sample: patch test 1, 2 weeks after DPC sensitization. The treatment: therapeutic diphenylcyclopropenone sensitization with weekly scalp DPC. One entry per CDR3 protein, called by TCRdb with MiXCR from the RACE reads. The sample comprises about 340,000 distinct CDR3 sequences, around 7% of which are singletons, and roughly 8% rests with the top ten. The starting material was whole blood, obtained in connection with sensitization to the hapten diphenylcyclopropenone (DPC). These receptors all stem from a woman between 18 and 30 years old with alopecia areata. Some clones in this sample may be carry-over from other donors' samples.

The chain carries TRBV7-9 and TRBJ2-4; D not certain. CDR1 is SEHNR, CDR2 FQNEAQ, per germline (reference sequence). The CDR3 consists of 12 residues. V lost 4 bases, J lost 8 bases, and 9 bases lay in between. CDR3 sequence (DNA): TGTGCCAGCAGCTCCGCCGAGTACATTCAGTACTTC. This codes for CASSSAEYIQYF.

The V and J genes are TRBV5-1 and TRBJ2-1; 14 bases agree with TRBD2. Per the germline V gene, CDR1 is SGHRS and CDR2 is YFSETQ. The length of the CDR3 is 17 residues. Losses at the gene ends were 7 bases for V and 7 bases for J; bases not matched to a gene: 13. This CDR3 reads CASAARRTSGGQNEQFF. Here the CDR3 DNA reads TGCGCCAGCGCCGCACGACGGACTAGCGGGGGGCAGAATGAGCAGTTCTTC.

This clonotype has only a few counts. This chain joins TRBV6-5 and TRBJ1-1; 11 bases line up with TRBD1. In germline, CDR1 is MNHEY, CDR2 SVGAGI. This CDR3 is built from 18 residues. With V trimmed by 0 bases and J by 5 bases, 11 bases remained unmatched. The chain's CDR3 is CASSYSVLGQGARTEAFF. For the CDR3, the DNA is TGTGCCAGCAGTTACTCGGTCCTCGGACAGGGGGCTCGAACTGAAGCTTTCTTT.

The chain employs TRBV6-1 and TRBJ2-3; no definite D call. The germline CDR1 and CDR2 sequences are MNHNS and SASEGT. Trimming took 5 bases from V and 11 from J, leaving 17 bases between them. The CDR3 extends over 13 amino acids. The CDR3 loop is CASSLASPSEQYF. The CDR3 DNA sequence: TGTGCCAGCAGTCTGGCATCCCCTTCGGAGCAGTATTTT.

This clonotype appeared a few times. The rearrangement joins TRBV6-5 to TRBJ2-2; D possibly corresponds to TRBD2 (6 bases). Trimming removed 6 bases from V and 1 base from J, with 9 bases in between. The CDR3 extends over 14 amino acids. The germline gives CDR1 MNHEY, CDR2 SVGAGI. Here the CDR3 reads CASRAGMNTGELFF. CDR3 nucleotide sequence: TGTGCCAGCAGGGCGGGGATGAACACCGGGGAGCTGTTTTTT.

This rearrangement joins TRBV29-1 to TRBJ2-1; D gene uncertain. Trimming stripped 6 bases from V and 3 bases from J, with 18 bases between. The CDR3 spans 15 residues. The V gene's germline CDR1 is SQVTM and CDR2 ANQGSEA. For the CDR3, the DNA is TGCAGCGTACCCGTGAGTGGGTCGAACTACAATGAGCAGTTCTTC. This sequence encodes CSVPVSGSNYNEQFF.

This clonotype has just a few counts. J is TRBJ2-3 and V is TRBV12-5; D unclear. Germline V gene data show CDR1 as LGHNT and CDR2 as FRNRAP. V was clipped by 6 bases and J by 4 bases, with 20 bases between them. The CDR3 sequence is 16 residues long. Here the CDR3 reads CASGPNPQASPDTQYF. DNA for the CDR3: TGTGCTAGTGGCCCCAACCCACAAGCCAGTCCAGATACGCAGTATTTT.

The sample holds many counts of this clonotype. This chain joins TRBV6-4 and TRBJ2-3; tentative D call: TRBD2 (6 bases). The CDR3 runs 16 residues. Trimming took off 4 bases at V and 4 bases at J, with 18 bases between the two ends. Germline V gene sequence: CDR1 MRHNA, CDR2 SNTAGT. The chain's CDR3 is CASSVGGAGWADTQYF. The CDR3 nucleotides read TGTGCCAGCAGTGTAGGAGGGGCAGGCTGGGCAGATACGCAGTATTTT.

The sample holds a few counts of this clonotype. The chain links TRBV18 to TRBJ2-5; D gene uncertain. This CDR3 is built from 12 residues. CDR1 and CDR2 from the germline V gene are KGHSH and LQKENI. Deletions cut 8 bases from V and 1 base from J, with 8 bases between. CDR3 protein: CASRPLQETQYF. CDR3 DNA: TGTGCCAGCCGCCCACTCCAAGAGACCCAGTACTTC. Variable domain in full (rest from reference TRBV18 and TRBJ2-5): NAGVMQNPRHLVRRRGQEARLRCSPMKGHSHVYWYRQLPEEGLKFMVYLQKENIIDESGMPKERFSAEFPKEGPSILRIQQVVRGDSAAYFCASRPLQETQYFGPGTRLLVL.

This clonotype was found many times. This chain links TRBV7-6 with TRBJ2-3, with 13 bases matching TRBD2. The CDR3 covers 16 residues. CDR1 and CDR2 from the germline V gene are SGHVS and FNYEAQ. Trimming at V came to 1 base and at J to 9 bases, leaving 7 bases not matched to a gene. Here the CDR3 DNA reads TGTGCCAGCAGCTTAGGGGCCGGGACTAGCGGGGAAACGCAGTATTTT. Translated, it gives CASSLGAGTSGETQYF.

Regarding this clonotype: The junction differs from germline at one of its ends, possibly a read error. The CDR3: CTANRPLSTGELFF. CDR3 sequence (DNA): TGCACTGCTAATAGGCCGCTTAGTACCGGGGAGCTGTTTTTT. The rearrangement joins TRBV20-1 to TRBJ2-2, with D unresolved. This CDR3 region has 14 residues. Germline CDR1 and CDR2: DFQATT and SNEGSKA (reference sequence).

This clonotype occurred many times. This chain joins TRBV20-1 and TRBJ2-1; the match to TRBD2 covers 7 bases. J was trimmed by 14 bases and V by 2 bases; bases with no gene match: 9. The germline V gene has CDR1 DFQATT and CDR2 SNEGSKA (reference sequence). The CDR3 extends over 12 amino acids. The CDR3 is CSARKGLYDEFF. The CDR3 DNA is TGCAGTGCTAGAAAGGGACTATACGATGAGTTCTTC.

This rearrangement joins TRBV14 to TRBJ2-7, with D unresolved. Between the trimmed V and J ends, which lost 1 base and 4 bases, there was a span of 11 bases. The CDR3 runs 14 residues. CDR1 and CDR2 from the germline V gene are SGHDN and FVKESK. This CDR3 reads CASSQVGSQYEQYF. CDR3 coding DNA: TGTGCCAGCAGCCAAGTAGGGTCACAGTACGAGCAGTACTTC.

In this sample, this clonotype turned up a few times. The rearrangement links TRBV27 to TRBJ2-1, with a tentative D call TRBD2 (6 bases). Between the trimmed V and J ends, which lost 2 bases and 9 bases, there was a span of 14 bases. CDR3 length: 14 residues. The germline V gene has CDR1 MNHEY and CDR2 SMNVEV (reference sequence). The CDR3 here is CASSLGGDPAEQFF. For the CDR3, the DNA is TGTGCCAGCAGTTTAGGCGGGGATCCGGCTGAGCAGTTCTTC.

CDR3 in amino acids: CASSLSQNTGELFF. CDR3 sequence (DNA): TGTGCCAGCAGCTTATCTCAGAACACCGGGGAGCTGTTTTTT. The rearrangement uses TRBV7-2 and TRBJ2-2; D gene unclear. Trimming left V 2 bases short and J 1 base short, with 5 bases between. Germline values: CDR1 SGHTA, CDR2 FQGNSA. There are 14 residues in the CDR3.

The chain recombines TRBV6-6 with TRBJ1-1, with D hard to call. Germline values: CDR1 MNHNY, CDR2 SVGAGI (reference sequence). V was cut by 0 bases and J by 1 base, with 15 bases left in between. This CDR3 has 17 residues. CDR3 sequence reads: CASSYSPRGLGNTEAFF. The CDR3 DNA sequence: TGTGCCAGCAGTTACTCCCCGCGGGGTCTGGGGAACACTGAAGCTTTCTTT.

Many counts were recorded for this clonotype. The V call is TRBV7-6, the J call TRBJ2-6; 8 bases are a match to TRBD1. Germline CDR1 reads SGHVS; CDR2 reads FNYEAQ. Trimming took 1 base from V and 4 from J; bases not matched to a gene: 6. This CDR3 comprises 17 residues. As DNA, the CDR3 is TGTGCCAGCAGCTTAGACTTCAGGGGGCGCGGGGCCAACGTCCTGACTTTC. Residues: CASSLDFRGRGANVLTF.

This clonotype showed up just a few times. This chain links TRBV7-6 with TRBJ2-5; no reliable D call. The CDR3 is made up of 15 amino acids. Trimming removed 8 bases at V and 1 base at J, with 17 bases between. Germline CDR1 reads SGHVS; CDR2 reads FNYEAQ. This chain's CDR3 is CASAVSGGSQETQYF. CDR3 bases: TGTGCCAGCGCGGTTTCCGGCGGCAGCCAAGAGACCCAGTACTTC.

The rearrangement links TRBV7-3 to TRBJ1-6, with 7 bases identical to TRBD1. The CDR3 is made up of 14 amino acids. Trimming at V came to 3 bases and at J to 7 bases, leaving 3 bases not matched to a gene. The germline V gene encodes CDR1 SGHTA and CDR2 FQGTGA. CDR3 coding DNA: TGTGCCAGCAGCTTTGGGACAGAGAATTCACCCCTCCACTTT. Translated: CASSFGTENSPLHF.

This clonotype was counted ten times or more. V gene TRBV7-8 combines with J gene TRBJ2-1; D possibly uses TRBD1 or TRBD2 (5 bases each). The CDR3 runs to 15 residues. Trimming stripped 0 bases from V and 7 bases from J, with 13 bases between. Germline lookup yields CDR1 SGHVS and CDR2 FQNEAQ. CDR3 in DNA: TGTGCCAGCAGCTTAGCCATGGGGGATAGGAATGAGCAGTTCTTC. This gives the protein CASSLAMGDRNEQFF. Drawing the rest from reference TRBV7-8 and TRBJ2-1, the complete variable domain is GAGVSQSPRYKVAKRGQDVALRCDPISGHVSLFWYQQALGQGPEFLTYFQNEAQLDKSGLPSDRFFAERPEGSVSTLKIQRTQQEDSAVYLCASSLAMGDRNEQFFGPGTRLTVL.

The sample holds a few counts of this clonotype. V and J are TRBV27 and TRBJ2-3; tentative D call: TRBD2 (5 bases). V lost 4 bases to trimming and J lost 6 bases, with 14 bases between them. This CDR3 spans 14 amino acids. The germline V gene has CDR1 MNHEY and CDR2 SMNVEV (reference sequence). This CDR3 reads CASSWLRAEDTQYF. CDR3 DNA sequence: TGTGCCAGCAGTTGGTTGAGGGCGGAGGATACGCAGTATTTT.